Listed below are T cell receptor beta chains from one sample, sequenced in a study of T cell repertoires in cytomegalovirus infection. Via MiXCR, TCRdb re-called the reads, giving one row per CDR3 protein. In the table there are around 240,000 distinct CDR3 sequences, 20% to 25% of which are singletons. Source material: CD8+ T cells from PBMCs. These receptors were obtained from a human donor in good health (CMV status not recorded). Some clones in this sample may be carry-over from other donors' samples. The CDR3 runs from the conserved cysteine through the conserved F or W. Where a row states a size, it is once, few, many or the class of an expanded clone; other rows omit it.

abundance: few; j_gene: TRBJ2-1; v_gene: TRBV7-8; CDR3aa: CASSLWGTNEQFF
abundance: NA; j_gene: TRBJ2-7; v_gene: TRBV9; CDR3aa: CASSVGTGGNYEQYF
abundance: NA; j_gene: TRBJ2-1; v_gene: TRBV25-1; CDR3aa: CASSVWRAGGGDEQFF
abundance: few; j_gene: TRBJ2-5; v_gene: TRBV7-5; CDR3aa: CISVPEATDRAETQYF
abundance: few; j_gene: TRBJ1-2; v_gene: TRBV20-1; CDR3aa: CSARDILNYGYTF
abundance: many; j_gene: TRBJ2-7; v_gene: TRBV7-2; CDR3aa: CASSLFETSYEQYF
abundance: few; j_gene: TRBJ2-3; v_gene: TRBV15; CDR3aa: CATSRDRGSGATDTQYF
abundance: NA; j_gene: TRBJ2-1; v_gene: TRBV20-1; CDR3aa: CSARGGLANEQFF
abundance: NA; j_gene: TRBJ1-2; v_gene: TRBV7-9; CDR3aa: CASSSITRDPLEGYTF
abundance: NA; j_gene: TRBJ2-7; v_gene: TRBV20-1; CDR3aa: CSARVGGLSSYEQYF
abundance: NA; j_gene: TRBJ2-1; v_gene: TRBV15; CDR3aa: CATSRDPSRDNEQFF
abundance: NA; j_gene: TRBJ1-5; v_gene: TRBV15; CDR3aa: CATSGTVGGQPQHF
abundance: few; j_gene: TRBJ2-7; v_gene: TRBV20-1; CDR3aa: CSADRASYEQYF
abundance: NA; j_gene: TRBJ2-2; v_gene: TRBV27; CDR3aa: CASTSVNTGELFF
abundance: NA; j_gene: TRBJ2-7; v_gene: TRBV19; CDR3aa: CASSTQGNYEQYF
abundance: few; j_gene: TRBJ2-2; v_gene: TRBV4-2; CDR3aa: CASSPSGEDGELFF
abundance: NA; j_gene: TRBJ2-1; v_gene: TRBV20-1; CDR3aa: CSARDLRDNEQFF
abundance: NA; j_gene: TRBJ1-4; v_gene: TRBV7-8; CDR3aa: CASSLSGRREKLFF
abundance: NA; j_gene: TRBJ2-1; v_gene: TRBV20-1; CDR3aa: CSARLINYNEQFF
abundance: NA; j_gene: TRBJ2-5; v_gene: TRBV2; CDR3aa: CASSGVVGTEETQYF
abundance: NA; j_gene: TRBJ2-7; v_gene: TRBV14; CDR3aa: CASSQWGGATSSYEQYF
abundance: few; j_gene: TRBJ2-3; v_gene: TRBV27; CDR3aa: CASSLMSPRGFTDTQYF
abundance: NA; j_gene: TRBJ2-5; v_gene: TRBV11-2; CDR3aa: CASSPPIGVPQETQYF
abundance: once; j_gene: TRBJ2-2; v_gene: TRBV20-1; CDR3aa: CSAAYRSGELFF
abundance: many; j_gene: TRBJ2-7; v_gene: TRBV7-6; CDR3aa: CASSGSGTPYEQYF
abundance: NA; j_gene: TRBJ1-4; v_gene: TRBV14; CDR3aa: CASSQQGITGATNEKLFF
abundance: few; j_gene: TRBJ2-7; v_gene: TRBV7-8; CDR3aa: CASSLAGTPSSYEQYF
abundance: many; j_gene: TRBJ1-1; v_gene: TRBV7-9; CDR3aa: CASSLAQGQFEAFF
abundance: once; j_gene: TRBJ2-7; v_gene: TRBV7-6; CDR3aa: CASSPQWGSYEQYF
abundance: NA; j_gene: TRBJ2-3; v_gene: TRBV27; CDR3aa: CASAGVSDTQYF
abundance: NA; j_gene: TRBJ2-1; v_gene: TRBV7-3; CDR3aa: CASSRRGGNEQFF